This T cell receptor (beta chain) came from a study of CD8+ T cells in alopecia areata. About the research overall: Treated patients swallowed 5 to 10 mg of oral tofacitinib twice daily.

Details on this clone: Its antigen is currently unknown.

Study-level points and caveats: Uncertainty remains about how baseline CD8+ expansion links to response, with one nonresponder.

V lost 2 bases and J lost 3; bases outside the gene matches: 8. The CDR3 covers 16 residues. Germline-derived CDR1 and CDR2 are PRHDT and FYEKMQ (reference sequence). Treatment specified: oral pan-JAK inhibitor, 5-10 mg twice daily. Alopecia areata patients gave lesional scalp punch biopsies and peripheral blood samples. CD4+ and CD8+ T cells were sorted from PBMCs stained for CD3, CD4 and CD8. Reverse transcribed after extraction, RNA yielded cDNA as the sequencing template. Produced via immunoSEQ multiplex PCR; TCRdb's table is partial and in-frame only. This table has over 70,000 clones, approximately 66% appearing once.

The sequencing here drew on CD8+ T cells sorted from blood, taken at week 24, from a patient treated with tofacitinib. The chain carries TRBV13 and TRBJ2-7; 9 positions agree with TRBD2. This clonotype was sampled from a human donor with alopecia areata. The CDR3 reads CASSLRGSGRSYEQYF. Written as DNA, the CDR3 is TGTGCCAGCAGCTTAAGGGGTAGCGGGAGAAGCTACGAGCAGTACTTC.